Sequencing of this T cell receptor (beta chain) was carried out in a study of blood T cell repertoires in COVID-19. Study-wide background: Italy, Spain and the United States were the sources of the convalescent and acute COVID-19 samples. PBMCs, B-cell-depleted T cells, or T cells were the source of the cDNA or gDNA that made up the material.

The CDR3 contains 15 residues. In the authors' workflow: Quantification of nucleated cells was approximated via reference gene primer amplification. Clones were sequenced by immunoSEQ multiplex PCR, and TCRdb holds only the in-frame ones, with some missing. V and J calls and clone size follow that table, whereas D and trimming were derived from the DNA. The top ten clones hold 7% to 9.5% of a sample with tens of thousands of clones, about nine tenths of them seen once. This TCR was sampled from a man aged 45 to 65 with active COVID-19. Material: peripheral blood. V and J are TRBV21-1 and TRBJ2-3; TRBD2, the table's D call, was not compared with the DNA. TRBV21-1 is a pseudogene segment. CDR3: CASSKVLMSAGGSDF. The CDR3 bases are TGTGCCAGCAGCAAAGTGTTAATGTCTGCGGGAGGCAGTGATTTT.